This TCR beta chain was recovered during a study of response to subunit inactivated influenza vaccine. Points from the study as a whole: Authors suggested few new T cells are recruited by each seasonal influenza vaccination.

Via MiXCR, TCRdb re-called the RT-PCR reads, giving one row per CDR3 protein. The sample holds over 800,000 distinct CDR3 sequences, about 20% seen once. There are many counts of this clonotype. The antigen is unknown. There are 13 residues in the CDR3. The V gene lost 4 bases and the J gene lost 4 bases, with 14 bases spanning the gap. CDR1 is SQVTM, CDR2 ANQGSEA, per germline. V gene TRBV29-1 combines with J gene TRBJ2-7; D is uncertain. Sequences were derived from PBMCs from blood, sampled roughly 5 days after vaccination. This receptor was identified in a man in his fifties or sixties who received an inactivated influenza vaccine. CDR3 in DNA: TGCAGCGTTGGTGGCTATTCGGCTTACGAGCAGTACTTC. Translated: CSVGGYSAYEQYF.